This TCR beta chain stems from a study of cytomegalovirus exposure and HLA in healthy donors. Overall study findings and caveats: Accounts indicate the classifier identified cytomegalovirus status with strong specificity and sensitivity. An analysis done earlier found most TCR beta V segments productive about 87% or about 30% of the time. The number of N-insertions in an Asian-associated ancestry cluster was reportedly below the 666-donor mean in a later analysis. A later analysis associated roughly 15,000 TCR beta sequences with HLA alleles at a 0.05 false discovery rate.

60 Vbeta and 13 Jbeta primers were used in PCR. The method was immunoSEQ multiplex PCR; TCRdb's version includes in-frame clones alone and lacks a portion of them. The table has more than 95,000 clones, 70% to 85% seen once; the top ten hold roughly 2%. Per germline, CDR1 KGHSH and CDR2 LQKENI. This CDR3 contains 17 residues. Trimming pared 1 base from V and 4 bases from J, leaving 17 bases between. With respect to this clone: As yet, its antigen is unknown.

This clonotype originated in a man aged 18 to 35 in good health and CMV-seronegative. The sequenced material came from PBMCs. V and J are TRBV18 and TRBJ1-3; unclear D gene. CDR3 residues: CASSPRAISPQGNTIYF. For the CDR3, the DNA is TGTGCCAGCTCACCACGGGCGATAAGCCCTCAGGGAAACACCATATATTTT.